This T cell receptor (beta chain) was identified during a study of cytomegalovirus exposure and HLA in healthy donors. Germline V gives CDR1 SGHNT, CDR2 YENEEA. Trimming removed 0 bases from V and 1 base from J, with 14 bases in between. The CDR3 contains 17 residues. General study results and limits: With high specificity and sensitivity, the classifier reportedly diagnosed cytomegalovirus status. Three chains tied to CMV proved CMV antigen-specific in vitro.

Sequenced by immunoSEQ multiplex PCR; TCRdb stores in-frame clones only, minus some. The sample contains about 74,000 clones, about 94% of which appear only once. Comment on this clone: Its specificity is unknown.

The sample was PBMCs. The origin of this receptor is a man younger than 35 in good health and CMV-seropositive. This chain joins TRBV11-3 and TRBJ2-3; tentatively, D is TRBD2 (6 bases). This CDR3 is CASSLEMTRSGTDTQYF. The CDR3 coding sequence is TGTGCCAGCAGCTTAGAAATGACTAGATCTGGCACAGATACGCAGTATTTT.